Below, 32 T cell receptor beta chains from the same sample are listed, as sequenced in a study of T cell clonality in common variable immunodeficiency. Here immunoSEQ multiplex PCR was the method, and the copy in TCRdb shows in-frame clones only, minus some. The sample contains about 39,000 clones, none of them singletons. The sample taken for sequencing was peripheral blood mononuclear cells. The source is a person aged 18-70 years in good health.

At least ten counts were recorded for this clone. The sequence runs out 3 residues before the end of the CDR3; the remainder is reconstructed from the germline J gene. The rearrangement links TRBV5-1 to TRBJ2-7, with a weak D call TRBD1 (6 bases). Between the trimmed V and J ends, which lost 4 bases and 5 bases, there was a span of 16 bases. This CDR3 region has 14 residues. Germline V gene lookup returns CDR1 SGHRS and CDR2 YFSETQ. CDR3 bases read: TGCGCCAGCAGCATAGGACAGCCTCCTAACGAG. It encodes CASSIGQPPNE. The full CDR3 sequence reads CASSIGQPPNEQYF.

This clone has at least ten counts. The read gets to within 3 residues of the CDR3 end, and the germline J gene fills in the rest. The chain has TRBV12-3 or TRBV12-4 and TRBJ1-6; possibly TRBD1 for D (5 bases). The CDR3 extends over 15 amino acids. Trimming pared 5 bases from V and 6 bases from J, leaving 14 bases between. CDR3 bases read: TGTGCCAGCAGTACAGGCCTATGGGGTAATTCACCC. The encoded protein is CASSTGLWGNSP. The entire CDR3 is CASSTGLWGNSPLHF.

This clone has ten or more counts. The read halts 3 residues ahead of the CDR3 end, with the missing end drawn from the germline J gene. V gene TRBV2 combines with J gene TRBJ2-3; D is ambiguous. The CDR3 runs 12 residues. The germline CDR1 and CDR2 sequences are SNHLY and FYNNEI. V lost 3 bases to trimming and J lost 6 bases, with 7 bases between them. The DNA read from the CDR3 is TGTGCCAGCAGTGAGACTTCTGATACG. Protein: CASSETSDT. The entire CDR3 sequence reads CASSETSDTQYF.

This clone has ten or more counts. The sequenced part of the CDR3 DNA is TGCGCCAGCAGCCCGGCCCGGACAGTCTCGGCAGATACG. Translating it yields CASSPARTVSADT. Given in full, the CDR3 is CASSPARTVSADTQYF. The chain combines TRBV5-1 with TRBJ2-3; TRBD1 is a possible D gene (6 bases). The read halts 3 residues ahead of the CDR3 end, with the missing end drawn from the germline J gene. V dropped 4 bases and J dropped 4 bases, with 19 bases sitting between them. Germline CDR1 SGHRS, CDR2 YFSETQ. The length of the CDR3 is 16 residues.

In its sample, this clone was seen many times. The read gets to within 3 residues of the CDR3 end, and the germline J gene fills in the rest. Other DNA sequences from this sample encode an identical CDR3 as well. The rearrangement uses TRBV30 and TRBJ1-3; perhaps TRBD1 as D (5 bases). The CDR3 runs 13 residues. Trimming shortened V by 4 bases and J by 6 bases, and 13 bases separated the two germline ends. Germline V gene lookup returns CDR1 GTSNPN and CDR2 SVGIG (reference sequence). CDR3 DNA, as far as it was read: TGTGCCTGGACCCACGGGGGAGTAAACACC. Protein product: CAWTHGGVNT. In full, the CDR3 is CAWTHGGVNTIYF.

This clone was seen at least ten times. Sequencing ends 3 residues short of the CDR3 end; the germline J gene provides the rest. The rearrangement uses TRBV30 and TRBJ1-4, with 8 bases identical to TRBD1. This CDR3 is built from 16 residues. The V gene end was trimmed by 2 bases and the J gene end by 7 bases; junction bases not matched to a gene: 12. Germline-derived CDR1 and CDR2 are GTSNPN and SVGIG (reference sequence). The part of the CDR3 DNA that was read is TGTGCCTGGAGTTATACCTCAGGGGGCTGGGGTGAAAAA. The encoded protein is CAWSYTSGGWGEK. The whole CDR3 protein reads CAWSYTSGGWGEKLFF.

This clone was detected ten times or more. The read ends 3 residues before the CDR3 terminus; that terminus is restored from the germline J gene. The J gene is TRBJ2-1, the V gene TRBV7-3; D gene unclear. Germline assignment: CDR1 SGHTA and CDR2 FQGTGA. The CDR3 has 15 residues. V lost 5 bases and J lost 0, with 11 bases in between. CDR3 bases read: TGTGCCAGCAGCCCCAGTGTCACCTCCTACAATGAG. Its translation: CASSPSVTSYNE. The whole CDR3 is CASSPSVTSYNEQFF. The full variable domain, rest sourced from reference TRBV7-3 and TRBJ2-1, is GAGVSQTPSNKVTEKGKYVELRCDPISGHTALYWYRQSLGQGPEFLIYFQGTGAADDSGLPNDRFFAVRPEGSVSTLKIQRTERGDSAVYLCASSPSVTSYNEQFFGPGTRLTVL.

This clone was seen many times. With the read ending 3 residues before the CDR3 end, the germline J gene is used to fill in that end. The chain employs TRBV20-1 and TRBJ2-7; 8 bases align to TRBD2. The V gene's germline CDR1 is DFQATT and CDR2 SNEGSKA (reference sequence). The CDR3 spans 18 residues. Trimming at V came to 0 bases and at J to 0 bases, leaving 13 bases not matched to a gene. The DNA read from the CDR3 is TGCAGTGCTAGAGATGGGGTCGGCCGCGGGGGGAGCTCCTACGAG. It translates to CSARDGVGRGGSSYE. The whole CDR3 protein reads CSARDGVGRGGSSYEQYF.

This clone was seen many times. The missing CDR3 end, 3 residues past where the read stops, is filled in from the germline J gene. V and J are TRBV5-4 and TRBJ2-5, with 12 positions matching TRBD2. Germline-derived CDR1 and CDR2 are SGHNT and YYREEE (reference sequence). Trimming at V came to 4 bases and at J to 5 bases, leaving 9 bases not matched to a gene. The CDR3 runs to 16 residues. This chain's CDR3 is CASSAATSGRMETQYF. The covered CDR3 bases are TGTGCCAGCAGCGCCGCGACTAGCGGGAGAATGGAGACC.

This clone was observed many times. The read finishes 3 residues shy of the CDR3 end, and the germline J gene is used to complete it. The chain combines TRBV19 with TRBJ2-1, with D perhaps matching TRBD1 (5 bases). In germline, CDR1 is LNHDA, CDR2 SQIVND (reference sequence). The CDR3 contains 15 residues. V shed 4 bases and J shed 7 bases, with 17 bases lying between them. The CDR3 sequence: CASSTGFGPHNEQFF. CDR3 DNA, as far as it was read: TGTGCCAGTAGTACAGGGTTCGGCCCCCATAATGAG.

Ten or more counts support this clone. Coverage ceases 3 residues before the CDR3 finishes, and the germline J gene fills in the end. V gene TRBV24-1 combines with J gene TRBJ2-7; maybe TRBD1 (5 bases). CDR1 KGHDR and CDR2 SFDVKD come from the germline V gene. The ends were cut back, 10 bases at V and 2 bases at J, with 11 bases in the middle. The CDR3 loop spans 12 amino acids. The sequenced CDR3 bases are TGTGCCACTTGGACGGACACCTACGAG. Protein: CATWTDTYE. The CDR3 in full is CATWTDTYEQYF.

This clone was found many times. The read terminates 3 residues before the CDR3 end, so the remaining end is supplied by the germline J gene. The chain uses TRBV4-2 and TRBJ2-3; 11 nucleotides match TRBD2. V was pared by 4 bases and J by 4 bases, with 13 bases of the junction left unmatched. This CDR3 is 18 amino acids long. Germline V lookup: CDR1 LGHNA, CDR2 YNFKEQ. CDR3 sequence: CASSLGLAGLGGADTQYF. The part of the CDR3 DNA that was read is TGTGCCAGCAGCCTAGGACTAGCGGGTTTAGGGGGCGCAGATACG.

This clone was recorded many times. The CDR3 end is not reached by the read, which stops 3 residues before it; the germline J gene fills it in. This chain joins TRBV20-1 and TRBJ2-1; TRBD2 agrees at 12 bases. With 4 bases clipped from V and 6 bases from J, the junction kept 13 bases outside the gene matches. The CDR3 is 17 amino acids. Germline V gene sequence: CDR1 DFQATT, CDR2 SNEGSKA (reference sequence). CDR3 residues: CSATSPELAGGLNEQFF. CDR3 bases read: TGCAGTGCTACCTCCCCGGAGCTAGCGGGAGGGCTCAATGAG.

This clone came up many times. The junction differs from germline at one of its ends, possibly a read error. The read finishes 3 residues shy of the CDR3 end, and the germline J gene is used to complete it. The genes are TRBV7-7 and TRBJ2-5; 7 bases are a match to TRBD2. Germline V CDR1 and CDR2: SSHAT, FNYEAQ (reference sequence). The CDR3 has 15 residues. CDR3 bases read: TGTGCTAGCAGCCCCTCAGGACTAGTCGAAGAGACC. This codes for CASSPSGLVEET. The entire CDR3 is CASSPSGLVEETQYF.

This clone came up many times. Read coverage stops 3 residues before the CDR3 terminus; the germline J gene supplies the remainder. This chain uses TRBV9 with TRBJ2-1; 11 bases are shared with TRBD2. The CDR3 is 18 residues long. The germline V gene has CDR1 SGDLS and CDR2 YYNGEE. V trimming: 2 bases; J trimming: 3 bases; junction bases outside the gene matches: 10. The sequenced CDR3 bases are TGTGCCAGCAGCGTCCTACCGACCGGGACTAGCGGCTACAATGAG. Translating gives CASSVLPTGTSGYNE. From start to end, the CDR3 is CASSVLPTGTSGYNEQFF. The full variable domain, its missing parts supplied by reference TRBV9 and TRBJ2-1, is DSGVTQTPKHLITATGQRVTLRCSPRSGDLSVYWYQQSLDQGLQFLIQYYNGEERAKGNILERFSAQQFPDLHSELNLSSLELGDSALYFCASSVLPTGTSGYNEQFFGPGTRLTVL.

On this clone itself: Sequencing ends 3 residues short of the CDR3 end; the germline J gene provides the rest. The rearrangement joins TRBV6-1 to TRBJ2-1; 10 bases agree with TRBD2. Germline V gene data show CDR1 as MNHNS and CDR2 as SASEGT. Trimming removed 4 bases from V and 7 bases from J; junction bases left unmatched: 7. The CDR3 consists of 15 residues. The sequenced CDR3 bases are TGTGCCAGCAGTGCTAGCGGGAGCGGGTCGAATGAG. Protein: CASSASGSGSNE. The CDR3 reads in full as CASSASGSGSNEQFF.

In its sample, this clone was seen many times. The CDR3 end is not reached by the read, which stops 3 residues before it; the germline J gene fills it in. The genes are TRBV30 and TRBJ2-1; 7 positions match TRBD2. Trimming cost V 1 base and J 7 bases; bases outside gene matches: 13. Germline CDR1 reads GTSNPN; CDR2 reads SVGIG (reference sequence). The CDR3 covers 16 residues. CDR3 DNA (partial): TGTGCCTGGAGTGGCGGACTAGGTCGAAGGGCTAATGAG. It encodes CAWSGGLGRRANE. In full, the CDR3 is CAWSGGLGRRANEQFF.

This clone was observed at least ten times. An end of the junction does not agree with germline; a read error may underlie this. The CDR3 end falls 3 residues outside the read, so it is completed with the germline J gene. This chain links TRBV4-2 with TRBJ2-1; 11 bases agree with TRBD2. There are 16 residues in the CDR3. CDR1 and CDR2 from the germline V gene are LGHNA and YNFKEQ. The CDR3 DNA, read in part, is TGTGCCAGCAGCGAAGAAAAGACTAGCGGGATAAATGAG. This gives the protein CASSEEKTSGINE. The whole CDR3 is CASSEEKTSGINEQFF.

This clone was recorded many times. The sequenced CDR3 bases are TGCGCCAGCAGCCTGCAGGGCCAAGAGACC. Translating gives CASSLQGQET. The whole CDR3 sequence reads CASSLQGQETQYF. The rearrangement links TRBV5-1 to TRBJ2-5; tentatively, D is TRBD1 (5 bases). The CDR3 end falls 3 residues outside the read, so it is completed with the germline J gene. There are 13 residues in the CDR3. CDR1 and CDR2 (germline): SGHRS, YFSETQ. Trimming removed 4 bases from V and 1 base from J, with 8 bases in between.

This clone appeared many times. The DNA ends 3 residues before the CDR3 does, and the rest of the CDR3 is filled in from the germline J gene. The J gene is TRBJ2-1, the V gene TRBV7-1; TRBD2 matches 9 bases. TRBV7-1 counts as an open reading frame of uncertain function. This CDR3 contains 21 residues. V shed 2 bases, J shed 7 bases, and the junction held 24 bases outside the gene matches. The CDR3 spells CASSSPISTSGPPTLRNEQFF. The sequenced CDR3 bases are TGTGCCAGCAGCTCACCTATCTCTACTAGCGGGCCCCCCACCCTTCGGAATGAG.

The table lists this clone with a few counts. One junction end does not reproduce the germline sequence, and a read error may be involved. With the read ending 3 residues before the CDR3 end, the germline J gene is used to fill in that end. This chain links TRBV20-1 with TRBJ1-4; the D is unclear. Germline values: CDR1 DFQATT, CDR2 SNEGSKA (reference sequence). The CDR3 has 17 residues. Partial CDR3 DNA: TGCAGTGCTAGCGGTGGGCGGGGAAGACCAACTAATGGAAAA. This codes for CSASGGRGRPTNGK. The full-length CDR3 reads as CSASGGRGRPTNGKLFF.

This clone appeared many times. The CDR3 end falls 3 residues outside the read, so it is completed with the germline J gene. This chain uses TRBV5-4 with TRBJ2-2, with D uncertain. The CDR3 sequence is 13 residues long. V was pared by 2 bases and J by 7 bases, with 9 bases between. Germline CDR1 reads SGHNT; CDR2 reads YYREEE (reference sequence). The sequenced CDR3 bases are TGTGCCAGCAGCTTAGCCGGTGGCGGGGAG. Translated: CASSLAGGGE. The CDR3 as a whole reads CASSLAGGGELFF.

This clone came up many times. The read halts 3 residues ahead of the CDR3 end, with the missing end drawn from the germline J gene. This chain links TRBV28 with TRBJ2-7, with 11 positions matching TRBD2. The CDR3 consists of 15 residues. Germline V CDR1 and CDR2: MDHEN, SYDVKM. Germline trimming cut 6 bases from V and 3 bases from J; bases unmatched to any gene: 7. The CDR3 DNA, read in part, is TGTGCCAGCAGGGTGGGACTAGCGGCACTCTACGAG. It codes for CASRVGLAALYE. The complete CDR3 sequence is CASRVGLAALYEQYF.

This clone showed up many times. Read sequence stops 3 residues before the CDR3 end, and the germline J gene provides the missing end. The J gene is TRBJ2-7, the V gene TRBV5-1; TRBD2 agrees at 10 bases. The CDR3 spans 18 residues. In germline, CDR1 is SGHRS, CDR2 YFSETQ. Trimming cost V 0 bases and J 3 bases; bases outside gene matches: 12. The CDR3: CASSLAGSGRSQGYEQYF. CDR3 DNA (partial): TGCGCCAGCAGCTTGGCGGGTAGCGGGAGGTCCCAGGGCTACGAG.

This clone was counted at least ten times. Read sequence stops 3 residues before the CDR3 end, and the germline J gene provides the missing end. The gene calls are TRBV10-3 and TRBJ2-7, with 9 bases matching TRBD1. CDR1 is ENHRY and CDR2 is SYGVKD in the germline V gene. The CDR3 spans 16 residues. J lost 3 bases, V lost 6 bases, and 12 bases had no gene match. The CDR3 here is CAISSGPGQGRYEQYF. CDR3 bases read: TGTGCCATCAGCTCCGGACCGGGACAGGGACGCTACGAG.

The table lists this clone with many counts. The CDR3 extends 3 residues past the end of the read, so its final part is completed from the germline J gene. This chain links TRBV5-1 with TRBJ1-5; no reliable D call. V was trimmed by 0 bases and J by 6 bases, leaving 10 bases between them. Germline loops: CDR1 SGHRS, CDR2 YFSETQ. The CDR3 is made up of 14 amino acids. CDR3 residues: CASSLDEGIQPQHF. The DNA read from the CDR3 is TGCGCCAGCAGCTTGGACGAGGGTATTCAGCCC.

This clone came up many times. The read ends 3 residues shy of where the CDR3 ends; the end is completed using the germline J gene. The chain links TRBV11-2 to TRBJ2-4; D is possibly TRBD1 (6 bases). Germline CDR1 reads SGHAT; CDR2 reads FQNNGV. The CDR3 is 15 residues long. V was shortened by 6 bases and J by 4 bases, with 16 bases between the two germline ends. The CDR3 sequence is CASSSRDTRKNIQYF. The covered CDR3 bases are TGTGCCAGCAGTTCCCGGGACACACGGAAAAACATT.

This clone was detected many times. The observed sequence ends 3 residues before the CDR3 terminus, with the missing tail filled in from the germline J gene. This chain uses TRBV6-2 or TRBV6-3 with TRBJ1-5; TRBD1 matches at 7 bases. CDR3 length: 14 amino acids. After removal of 6 bases from V and 8 bases from J, the junction contained 10 bases not matched to a gene. Germline V gives CDR1 MNHEY, CDR2 SVGEGT. The sequenced CDR3 bases are TGTGCCAGCAGGGAAGACAGGGAAGGCAAGCCC. This gives the protein CASREDREGKP. The whole CDR3 protein reads CASREDREGKPQHF.

This clone was recorded at least ten times. The CDR3 end lies 3 residues beyond the end of the read and is filled in from the germline J gene. The V call is TRBV7-3, the J call TRBJ2-3; TRBD2 agrees at 11 bases. Germline V CDR1 and CDR2: SGHTA, FQGTGA. The CDR3 is 18 amino acids. V shed 1 base, J shed 1 base, and the junction held 7 bases outside the gene matches. The CDR3 loop reads CASSLSGGTSGRTDTQYF. The CDR3 DNA, read in part, is TGTGCCAGCAGCTTAAGCGGAGGGACTAGCGGACGCACAGATACG.

This clone was recorded at least ten times. The read stops 3 residues short of the end of the CDR3; the missing end is completed from the germline J gene. V is TRBV20-1 and J is TRBJ2-7; tentatively, D is TRBD2 (5 bases). V was pared by 1 base and J by 0 bases, with 16 bases between. Germline V gene sequence: CDR1 DFQATT, CDR2 SNEGSKA (reference sequence). This CDR3 region has 16 residues. The covered CDR3 bases are TGCAGTGCTAGAGGAGAAGGTAGCGCCTTCTCCTACGAG. Protein: CSARGEGSAFSYE. The entire CDR3 protein reads CSARGEGSAFSYEQYF.

At least ten counts were recorded for this clone. The CDR3 goes on 3 residues after the read ends, and that part is filled in from the germline J gene. This chain uses TRBV28 with TRBJ2-7; 10 bases line up with TRBD1. Germline trimming cut 8 bases from V and 6 bases from J; bases unmatched to any gene: 4. CDR1 and CDR2 from the germline V gene are MDHEN and SYDVKM. The CDR3 totals 12 residues. The DNA read from the CDR3 is TGTGCCAGCTGGACAGGGGGAAGCGAG. Amino acids: CASWTGGSE. The whole CDR3 sequence is CASWTGGSEQYF.

This clone was observed at least ten times. The read finishes 3 residues shy of the CDR3 end, and the germline J gene is used to complete it. J is TRBJ2-7 and V is TRBV5-4; TRBD2 matches at 7 bases. The CDR3 is 15 amino acids. V lost 4 bases and J lost 6; bases outside the gene matches: 13. Germline lookup yields CDR1 SGHNT and CDR2 YYREEE (reference sequence). CDR3 DNA (partial): TGTGCCAGCAGCCCCAGCGAGGTAGCGGGTCGCGAG. This codes for CASSPSEVAGRE. The whole CDR3 sequence reads CASSPSEVAGREQYF.